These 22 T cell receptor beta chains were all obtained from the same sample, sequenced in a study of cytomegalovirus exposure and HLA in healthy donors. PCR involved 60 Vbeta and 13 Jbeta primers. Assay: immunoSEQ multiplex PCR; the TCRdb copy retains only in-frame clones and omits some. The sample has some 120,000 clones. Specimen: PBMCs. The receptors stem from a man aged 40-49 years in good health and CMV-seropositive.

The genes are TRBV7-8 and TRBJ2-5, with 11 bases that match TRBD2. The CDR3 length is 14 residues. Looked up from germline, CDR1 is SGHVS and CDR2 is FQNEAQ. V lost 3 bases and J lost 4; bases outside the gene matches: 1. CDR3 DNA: TGTGCCAGCAGCTTCGGACTAGCGGGAGAGACCCAGTACTTC. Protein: CASSFGLAGETQYF.

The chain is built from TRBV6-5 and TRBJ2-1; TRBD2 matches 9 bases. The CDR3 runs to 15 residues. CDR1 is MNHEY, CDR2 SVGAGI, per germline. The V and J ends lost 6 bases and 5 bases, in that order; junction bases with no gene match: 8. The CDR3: CASRVAGVGDNEQFF. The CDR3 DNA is TGTGCCAGCAGGGTAGCGGGAGTAGGGGACAATGAGCAGTTCTTC.

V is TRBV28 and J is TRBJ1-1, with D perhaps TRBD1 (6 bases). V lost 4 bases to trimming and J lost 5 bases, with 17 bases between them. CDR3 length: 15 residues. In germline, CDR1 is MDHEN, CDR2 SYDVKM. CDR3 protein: CASSSTWGPGTEAFF. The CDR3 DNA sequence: TGTGCCAGCAGTTCCACCTGGGGGCCGGGAACTGAAGCTTTCTTT.

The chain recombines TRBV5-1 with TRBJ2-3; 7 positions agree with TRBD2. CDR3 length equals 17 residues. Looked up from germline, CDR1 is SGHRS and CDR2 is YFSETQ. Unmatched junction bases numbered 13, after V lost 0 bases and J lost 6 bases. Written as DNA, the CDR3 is TGCGCCAGCAGCTTGGTTCAGAGGACGGGGGGTGGTGATACGCAGTATTTT. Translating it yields CASSLVQRTGGGDTQYF.

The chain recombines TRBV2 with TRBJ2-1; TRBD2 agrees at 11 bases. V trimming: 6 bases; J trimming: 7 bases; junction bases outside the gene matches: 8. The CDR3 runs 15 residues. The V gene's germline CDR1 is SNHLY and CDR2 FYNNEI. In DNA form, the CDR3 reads TGTGCCAGCAGCGTAGCGGGAGGGCCGGGTAATGAGCAGTTCTTC. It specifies CASSVAGGPGNEQFF.

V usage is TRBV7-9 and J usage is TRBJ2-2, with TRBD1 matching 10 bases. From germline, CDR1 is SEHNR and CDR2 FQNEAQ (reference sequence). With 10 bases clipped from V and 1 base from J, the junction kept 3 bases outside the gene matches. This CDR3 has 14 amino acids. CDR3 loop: CATGTGENTGELFF. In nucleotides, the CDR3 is TGTGCCACCGGGACAGGGGAGAACACCGGGGAGCTGTTTTTT.

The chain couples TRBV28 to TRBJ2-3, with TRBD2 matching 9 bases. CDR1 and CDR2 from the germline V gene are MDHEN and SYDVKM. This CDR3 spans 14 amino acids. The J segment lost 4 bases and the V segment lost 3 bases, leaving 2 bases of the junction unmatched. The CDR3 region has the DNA TGTGCCAGCAGTTTTAGCGGGAGCGCAGATACGCAGTATTTT. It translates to CASSFSGSADTQYF.

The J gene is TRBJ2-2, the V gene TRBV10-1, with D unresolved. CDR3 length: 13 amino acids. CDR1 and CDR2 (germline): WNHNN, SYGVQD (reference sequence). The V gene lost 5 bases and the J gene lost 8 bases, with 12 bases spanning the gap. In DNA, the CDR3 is TGCGCCAGCAGTCCCCTACCGTCGGGGGAGCTGTTTTTT. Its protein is CASSPLPSGELFF.

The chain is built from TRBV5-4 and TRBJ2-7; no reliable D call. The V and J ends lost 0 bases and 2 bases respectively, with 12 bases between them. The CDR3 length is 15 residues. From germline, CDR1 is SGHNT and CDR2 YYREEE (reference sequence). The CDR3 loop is CASSLAFGSAYEQYF. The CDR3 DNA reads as TGTGCCAGCAGCTTGGCCTTCGGGTCGGCCTACGAGCAGTACTTC.

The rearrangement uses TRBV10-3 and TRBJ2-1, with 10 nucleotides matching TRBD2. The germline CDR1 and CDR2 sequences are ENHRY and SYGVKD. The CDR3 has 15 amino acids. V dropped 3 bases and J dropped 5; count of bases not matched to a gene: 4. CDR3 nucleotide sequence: TGTGCCATCAGTGAAGCGGGAGGGCTGAACAATGAGCAGTTCTTC. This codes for CAISEAGGLNNEQFF.

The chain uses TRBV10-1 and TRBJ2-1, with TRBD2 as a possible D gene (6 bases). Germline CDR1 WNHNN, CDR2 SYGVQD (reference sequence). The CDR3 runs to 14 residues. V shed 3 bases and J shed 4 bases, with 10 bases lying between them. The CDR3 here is CASSDRGVYNEQFF. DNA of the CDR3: TGCGCCAGCAGTGATCGCGGGGTTTACAATGAGCAGTTCTTC.

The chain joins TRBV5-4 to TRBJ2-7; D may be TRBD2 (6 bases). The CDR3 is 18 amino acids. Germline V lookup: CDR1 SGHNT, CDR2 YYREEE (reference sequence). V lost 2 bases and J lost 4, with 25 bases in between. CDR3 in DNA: TGTGCCAGCAGCTTCGAAGAGGGCCGGGGGAAGTATGAATACGAGCAGTACTTC. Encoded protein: CASSFEEGRGKYEYEQYF.

CDR3 sequence (DNA): TGTGCCAGTAGTCAAATGGACAGCCCCAATGAGCAGTTCTTC. Protein product: CASSQMDSPNEQFF. The rearrangement uses TRBV19 and TRBJ2-1, with D perhaps TRBD1 (6 bases). The germline V and J ends were trimmed by 5 bases and 6 bases, with 14 bases remaining between them. The germline V gene has CDR1 LNHDA and CDR2 SQIVND (reference sequence). The CDR3 covers 14 residues.

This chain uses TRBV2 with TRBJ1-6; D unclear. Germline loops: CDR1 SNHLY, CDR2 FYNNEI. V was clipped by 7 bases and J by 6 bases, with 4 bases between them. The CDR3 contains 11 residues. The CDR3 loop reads CASMSNSPLHF. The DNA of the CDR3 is TGTGCCAGCATGAGTAATTCACCCCTCCACTTT.

The CDR3 region is CASSDSSGGEQYF. In DNA form, the CDR3 reads TGTGCCAGCAGTGACTCTTCGGGGGGAGAGCAGTACTTC. The chain couples TRBV6-4 to TRBJ2-7, with TRBD2 matching 7 bases. After removal of 0 bases from V and 7 bases from J, the junction contained 3 bases not matched to a gene. The CDR3 loop spans 13 amino acids. Germline CDR1 MRHNA, CDR2 SNTAGT.

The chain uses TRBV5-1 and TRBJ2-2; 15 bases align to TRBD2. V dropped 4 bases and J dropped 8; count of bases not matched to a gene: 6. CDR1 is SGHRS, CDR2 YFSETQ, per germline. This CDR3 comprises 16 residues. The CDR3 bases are TGCGCCAGCAGCCTGGGACTAGCGGGAGGAGTAGGGGAGCTGTTTTTT. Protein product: CASSLGLAGGVGELFF.

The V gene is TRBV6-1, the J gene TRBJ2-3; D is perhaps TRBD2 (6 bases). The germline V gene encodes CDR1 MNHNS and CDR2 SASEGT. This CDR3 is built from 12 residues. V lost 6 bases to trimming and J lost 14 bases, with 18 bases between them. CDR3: CASSLRRDGTYF. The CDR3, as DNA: TGTGCCAGCAGCCTTCGGCGGGACGGGACGTATTTT.

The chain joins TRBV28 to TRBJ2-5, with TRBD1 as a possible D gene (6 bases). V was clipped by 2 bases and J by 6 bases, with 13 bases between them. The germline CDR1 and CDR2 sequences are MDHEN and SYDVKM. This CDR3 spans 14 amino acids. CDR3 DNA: TGTGCCAGCAGTTTAAGGGGGAATCGAAAGACCCAGTACTTC. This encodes CASSLRGNRKTQYF.

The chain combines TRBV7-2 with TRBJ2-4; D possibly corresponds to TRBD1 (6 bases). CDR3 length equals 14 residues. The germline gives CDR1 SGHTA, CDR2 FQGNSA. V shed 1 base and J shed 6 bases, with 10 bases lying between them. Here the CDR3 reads CASSLGGGLNIQYF. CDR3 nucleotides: TGTGCCAGCAGCTTAGGTGGGGGCCTAAACATTCAGTACTTC. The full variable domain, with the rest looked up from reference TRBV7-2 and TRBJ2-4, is GAGVSQSPSNKVTEKGKDVELRCDPISGHTALYWYRQSLGQGLEFLIYFQGNSAPDKSGLPSDRFSAERTGGSVSTLTIQRTQQEDSAVYLCASSLGGGLNIQYFGAGTRLSVL.

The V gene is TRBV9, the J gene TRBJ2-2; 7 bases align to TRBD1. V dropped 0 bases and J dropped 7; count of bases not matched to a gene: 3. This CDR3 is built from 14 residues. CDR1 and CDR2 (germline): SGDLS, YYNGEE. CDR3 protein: CASSVAYRGGELFF. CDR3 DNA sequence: TGTGCCAGCAGCGTAGCTTACAGGGGCGGGGAGCTGTTTTTT.

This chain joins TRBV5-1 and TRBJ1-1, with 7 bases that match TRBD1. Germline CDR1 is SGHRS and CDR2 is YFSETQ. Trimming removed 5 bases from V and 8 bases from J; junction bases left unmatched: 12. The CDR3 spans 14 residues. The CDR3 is CASRSQGPGTEAFF. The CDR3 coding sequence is TGCGCCAGCAGATCACAGGGGCCAGGCACGGAAGCTTTCTTT.

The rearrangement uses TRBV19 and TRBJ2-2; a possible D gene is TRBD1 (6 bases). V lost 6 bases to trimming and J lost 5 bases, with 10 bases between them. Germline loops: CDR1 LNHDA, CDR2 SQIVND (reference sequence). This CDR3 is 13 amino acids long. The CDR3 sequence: CASRTGWTGELFF. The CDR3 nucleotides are TGTGCCAGTAGAACAGGGTGGACCGGGGAGCTGTTTTTT.